What follows are 24 T cell receptor beta chains derived from one specimen sequenced in a study of radiotherapy plus CTLA-4 blockade in lung cancer. Method: immunoSEQ multiplex PCR; TCRdb's copy keeps in-frame clones and lacks some. Of about 91,000 clones in the sample, around 72% were seen once. The sample here was peripheral blood, taken from a patient treated with radiotherapy plus ipilimumab. The receptor source for this set is a human donor with non-small cell lung cancer that progressed on radiotherapy plus ipilimumab.

J is TRBJ1-2 and V is TRBV5-1; TRBD1 agrees at 8 bases. The CDR3 spans 14 residues. Germline V lookup: CDR1 SGHRS, CDR2 YFSETQ. Losses at the gene ends were 4 bases for V and 6 bases for J; bases not matched to a gene: 8. CDR3 sequence reads: CASSPGQGDDGYTF. The CDR3 coding sequence is TGCGCCAGCAGCCCCGGACAGGGTGATGATGGCTACACCTTC. The full variable domain, rest sourced from reference TRBV5-1 and TRBJ1-2, is KAGVTQTPRYLIKTRGQQVTLSCSPISGHRSVSWYQQTPGQGLQFLFEYFSETQRNKGNFPGRFSGRQFSNSRSEMNVSTLELGDSALYLCASSPGQGDDGYTFGSGTRLTVV.

This clone has more than one count but fewer than ten. V and J are TRBV28 and TRBJ2-2; no firm D call. Looked up from germline, CDR1 is MDHEN and CDR2 is SYDVKM. The CDR3 is made up of 13 amino acids. Trimming removed 3 bases at V and 6 bases at J, with 8 bases between. The CDR3: CASSFSVSGELFF. CDR3 bases: TGTGCCAGCAGTTTCTCCGTTTCCGGGGAGCTGTTTTTT.

To note about this clone: In the same sample, other DNA sequences code for this CDR3. The chain is built from TRBV9 and TRBJ1-1, with TRBD1 as a possible D gene (5 bases). This CDR3 spans 14 amino acids. V lost 0 bases and J 1 base, leaving 7 bases between the germline ends. CDR1 and CDR2 (germline): SGDLS, YYNGEE. The DNA of the CDR3 is TGTGCCAGCAGCGTAGGTCAGGGGAACACTGAAGCTTTCTTT. Translating it yields CASSVGQGNTEAFF.

DNA of the CDR3: TGTGCCAGCAGTGGAGCTAACTATGGCTACACCTTC. This translates into CASSGANYGYTF. J is TRBJ1-2 and V is TRBV6-1; D unresolved. This CDR3 contains 12 residues. Germline V gene sequence: CDR1 MNHNS, CDR2 SASEGT. V was shortened by 4 bases and J by 0 bases, with 3 bases between the two germline ends.

The chain recombines TRBV6-1 with TRBJ1-3; the D is unclear. CDR3 size: 11 residues. From germline, CDR1 is MNHNS and CDR2 SASEGT. Trimming removed 8 bases at V and 0 bases at J, with 2 bases between. CDR3: CASFSGNTIYF. CDR3 sequence (DNA): TGTGCCAGCTTCTCTGGAAACACCATATATTTT.

This clone was found once. The V gene is TRBV7-5, the J gene TRBJ1-5; the table's D gene call, TRBD1, was not cross checked with the DNA. TRBV7-5 corresponds to a pseudogene. This CDR3 is built from 14 residues. The CDR3 sequence is CVRILDREEQPQHF. In DNA, the CDR3 is TGTGTCAGAATCCTGGACAGGGAGGAGCAGCCCCAGCATTTT.

This chain links TRBV5-4 with TRBJ2-7; 9 bases line up with TRBD2. Germline assignment: CDR1 SGHNT and CDR2 YYREEE (reference sequence). Losses at the gene ends were 0 bases for V and 5 bases for J; bases not matched to a gene: 3. The CDR3 is made up of 14 amino acids. The CDR3 loop reads CASSLVAGGDEQYF. In nucleotides, the CDR3 is TGTGCCAGCAGCTTGGTTGCGGGAGGGGACGAGCAGTACTTC.

The chain carries TRBV27 and TRBJ2-1; 11 nucleotides agree with TRBD2. Germline V lookup: CDR1 MNHEY, CDR2 SMNVEV (reference sequence). Trimming cost V 2 bases and J 7 bases; bases outside gene matches: 4. The CDR3 length is 15 residues. CDR3 sequence: CASSLRASGRNEQFF. Written as DNA, the CDR3 is TGTGCCAGCAGTTTAAGGGCTAGCGGGAGGAATGAGCAGTTCTTC.

This clone was detected a few times. The rearrangement links TRBV5-6 to TRBJ1-3; TRBD1 matches at 7 bases. V was pared by 4 bases and J by 9 bases, with 10 bases of the junction left unmatched. CDR1 is SGHDT, CDR2 YYEEEE, per germline. There are 14 residues in the CDR3. The CDR3 DNA follows: TGTGCCAGCAGCCTTGGACAGGCCGAGAGCACCATATATTTT. It codes for CASSLGQAESTIYF.

The chain couples TRBV6-5 to TRBJ2-5; 14 bases agree with TRBD2. Germline values: CDR1 MNHEY, CDR2 SVGAGI. Trimming removed 5 bases from V and 4 bases from J; junction bases left unmatched: 3. The CDR3 loop spans 15 amino acids. The CDR3 nucleotides read TGTGCCAGCAGTGGGACTAGCGGGAGACTAGAGACCCAGTACTTC. Translation gives CASSGTSGRLETQYF.

The chain combines TRBV7-8 with TRBJ1-1; 7 nucleotides match TRBD1. This CDR3 comprises 14 residues. CDR1 and CDR2 from the germline V gene are SGHVS and FQNEAQ. V lost 5 bases to trimming and J lost 2 bases; unmatched junction nucleotides: 5. CDR3 amino acids: CASSGGQINTEAFF. CDR3 sequence (DNA): TGTGCCAGCAGCGGGGGACAGATTAACACTGAAGCTTTCTTT.

This chain links TRBV28 with TRBJ1-5; 9 nucleotides agree with TRBD1. Germline CDR1 and CDR2: MDHEN and SYDVKM. With 3 bases clipped from V and 3 bases from J, the junction kept 6 bases outside the gene matches. CDR3 size: 16 residues. The DNA of the CDR3 is TGTGCCAGCAGTTTGGGACAGGGCCTGGTCAATCAGCCCCAGCATTTT. Residues: CASSLGQGLVNQPQHF.

The chain combines TRBV7-9 with TRBJ2-7, with a tentative D call TRBD1 (5 bases). V was cut by 1 base and J by 4 bases, with 14 bases left in between. The CDR3 consists of 15 residues. CDR1 and CDR2 (germline): SEHNR, FQNEAQ (reference sequence). CDR3 sequence (DNA): TGTGCCAGCAGCTTAGGTCAGGGCTACGAGTACGAGCAGTACTTC. Its protein is CASSLGQGYEYEQYF.

This sequence joins TRBV5-1 and TRBJ2-3, with D tentatively TRBD1 (6 bases). Germline V gene data show CDR1 as SGHRS and CDR2 as YFSETQ. The CDR3 loop spans 16 amino acids. V lost 1 base and J 0 bases, leaving 12 bases between the germline ends. CDR3 protein: CASSLTRGSSTDTQYF. The CDR3 coding sequence is TGCGCCAGCAGCTTGACGAGGGGGTCTAGCACAGATACGCAGTATTTT.

The rearrangement joins TRBV30 to TRBJ1-1; D is undetermined. In germline, CDR1 is GTSNPN, CDR2 SVGIG (reference sequence). V lost 2 bases and J 1 base, leaving 8 bases between the germline ends. The CDR3 contains 13 residues. Here the CDR3 reads CAWSSVRNTEAFF. The DNA for the CDR3 is TGTGCCTGGAGTTCCGTCCGGAACACTGAAGCTTTCTTT.

This sequence joins TRBV4-1 and TRBJ1-2; D is unclear. V lost 1 base and J 8 bases, leaving 8 bases between the germline ends. Looked up from germline, CDR1 is MGHRA and CDR2 is YSYEKL. This CDR3 has 12 residues. CDR3 sequence: CASSQGLEGYTF. The CDR3 DNA follows: TGCGCCAGCAGCCAAGGGCTGGAGGGCTACACCTTC.

This clone was observed a few times. DNA for the CDR3: TGTGCCAGCAGCTTAAATCCCGGGGGTCAGGGAAACACCATATATTTT. Its translation: CASSLNPGGQGNTIYF. The rearrangement joins TRBV7-2 to TRBJ1-3; D might be TRBD1 (5 bases). The CDR3 has 16 residues. Deletions cut 2 bases from V and 4 bases from J, with 15 bases between. Germline CDR1 is SGHTA and CDR2 is FQGNSA.

This chain connects TRBV6-1 to TRBJ1-6; D call uncertain. This CDR3 has 13 residues. Trimming removed 9 bases at V and 5 bases at J, with 11 bases between. Germline V gene lookup returns CDR1 MNHNS and CDR2 SASEGT. The CDR3 here is CASRHLNNSPLHF. CDR3 DNA: TGTGCCAGTAGACACTTAAATAATTCACCCCTCCACTTT.

V usage is TRBV7-9 and J usage is TRBJ2-5; TRBD2 matches at 13 bases. CDR3 length: 16 amino acids. CDR1 and CDR2 from the germline V gene are SEHNR and FQNEAQ (reference sequence). After removal of 6 bases from V and 2 bases from J, the junction contained 6 bases not matched to a gene. DNA of the CDR3: TGTGCCAGCAGTTTACGACTAGCGGGGGGACAAGAGACCCAGTACTTC. This gives the protein CASSLRLAGGQETQYF.

This chain joins TRBV15 and TRBJ2-5; D call uncertain. From germline, CDR1 is LNHNV and CDR2 YYDKDF (reference sequence). V dropped 1 base and J dropped 1 base, with 10 bases sitting between them. There are 15 residues in the CDR3. DNA of the CDR3: TGTGCCACCAGCAGAGCCCGGACGGTCCAAGAGACCCAGTACTTC. This sequence encodes CATSRARTVQETQYF.

V is TRBV27 and J is TRBJ2-7; D gene unclear. Germline loops: CDR1 MNHEY, CDR2 SMNVEV (reference sequence). The CDR3 is 12 residues long. Trimming removed 6 bases at V and 1 base at J, with 7 bases between. The DNA for the CDR3 is TGTGCCAGCAGCCCTATATCCTACGAGCAGTACTTC. It codes for CASSPISYEQYF.

The chain recombines TRBV27 with TRBJ2-1; perhaps TRBD1 as D (5 bases). The CDR3 extends over 16 amino acids. In germline, CDR1 is MNHEY, CDR2 SMNVEV (reference sequence). Between the trimmed V and J ends, which lost 0 bases and 3 bases, there was a span of 12 bases. CDR3: CASSLSAGLHYNEQFF. The CDR3 DNA reads TGTGCCAGCAGTTTATCGGCAGGGCTTCACTACAATGAGCAGTTCTTC.

The V gene is TRBV27, the J gene TRBJ2-7; the D call may be TRBD1 or TRBD2 (6 bases each). Germline CDR1 is MNHEY and CDR2 is SMNVEV (reference sequence). The CDR3 has 12 amino acids. Trimming removed 8 bases from V and 4 bases from J, with 12 bases in between. The CDR3, as DNA: TGTGCCAGCGGAGGGGGGCCGTACGAGCAGTACTTC. It codes for CASGGGPYEQYF.

This chain joins TRBV5-5 and TRBJ1-2; D is uncertain. The CDR3 totals 16 residues. Trimming stripped 5 bases from V and 4 bases from J, with 21 bases between. Per the germline V gene, CDR1 is SGHKS and CDR2 is YYEKEE (reference sequence). The CDR3: CASRCNFSRKTYGYTF. The CDR3 DNA follows: TGTGCCAGCAGATGCAATTTCTCGCGAAAGACCTATGGCTACACCTTC.